This TCR beta chain was obtained from a study of regulatory T cells in long-lasting Graves disease. Notes on the study in general: Thyroid tissue was not sampled; only peripheral blood was.

This clonotype was seen many times. Its antigen is still unknown. Arm-PCR of CDR3 regions and iRepertoire HTBI primers were used to build TCR beta libraries. In the authors' workflow: Spanning all samples, the identified segments comprised some 66 TRBV and around 13 TRBJ. TCRdb fed the multiplex PCR reads into MiXCR, producing one record per CDR3 protein. None of the V and J calls come from the authors' own analysis; TCRdb made them. The table has 400,000 to 550,000 distinct CDR3 sequences, around 14% seen once. V lost 2 bases and J lost 0; bases outside the gene matches: 5. The CDR3 loop spans 17 amino acids. Time point of the sample: newly diagnosed GD, antithyroid drugs for less than 3 months. PBMC-extracted RNA yielded the TCR library. In addition, the sample was reused for a study of T cells in Graves' hyperthyroidism and ophthalmopathy.

The sequence derives from a woman aged 25 to 45 with Graves disease. This material consisted of peripheral blood mononuclear cells (PBMCs), taken at new diagnosis, from a patient treated with antithyroid drugs. The chain links TRBV12-3 or TRBV12-4 to TRBJ2-1; 9 bases line up with TRBD1. CDR3 coding DNA: TGTGCCAGCAGTTTACGCCGGGGACAGGGCTCCTACAATGAGCAGTTCTTC. As protein: CASSLRRGQGSYNEQFF.